This is a list of T cell receptor beta chains from one sample in a study of blood T cell repertoires in COVID-19. Only in-frame clones appear in the TCRdb table, and some are missing; sequencing was by immunoSEQ multiplex PCR. The sample gives more than 200,000 clones, around 80% of which show up once; around 7.4% is in the top ten. The sample comprised PBMCs or T cells enriched from blood (not recorded which). Receptors were obtained from a woman in her thirties or forties with acute COVID-19. Each CDR3 is given with its conserved first and last residue. Fields, in order: V gene, J gene, CDR3 protein.

v_call: TRBV5-1; j_call: TRBJ1-4; cdr3_aa: CASSLSGTPGNEKLFF
v_call: TRBV7-2; j_call: TRBJ1-2; cdr3_aa: CASSRDSEGAGYTF
v_call: TRBV30; j_call: TRBJ1-1; cdr3_aa: CAWSVRRISAEAFF
v_call: TRBV9; j_call: TRBJ2-2; cdr3_aa: CASSAREGRTGELFF
v_call: TRBV28; j_call: TRBJ2-3; cdr3_aa: CASSLNRDSRTGRTDTQYF
v_call: TRBV6-2/TRBV6-3; j_call: TRBJ2-7; cdr3_aa: CASSYAGYGAYEQYF
v_call: TRBV5-1; j_call: TRBJ1-2; cdr3_aa: CASSASQGAIDGYTF
v_call: TRBV29-1; j_call: TRBJ1-6; cdr3_aa: CSVWTGLNSPLHF
v_call: TRBV20-1; j_call: TRBJ1-4; cdr3_aa: CSASTSLGGAEEKLFF
v_call: TRBV13; j_call: TRBJ1-2; cdr3_aa: CASSLGRGAPLGGYTF
v_call: TRBV27; j_call: TRBJ2-1; cdr3_aa: CASHRAAGNNEQFF
v_call: TRBV30; j_call: TRBJ1-5; cdr3_aa: CAWSDRGDQPQHF
v_call: TRBV5-1; j_call: TRBJ1-6; cdr3_aa: CASSLGQGRNSPLHF
v_call: TRBV21-1; j_call: TRBJ2-7; cdr3_aa: CASSKAAESSSYEQYF
v_call: TRBV6-2/TRBV6-3; j_call: TRBJ2-1; cdr3_aa: CASSSPAGTYNEQFF
v_call: TRBV29-1; j_call: TRBJ2-3; cdr3_aa: CSVLQGGRTDTQYF
v_call: TRBV27; j_call: TRBJ1-4; cdr3_aa: CASSLQGANEKLFF
v_call: TRBV28; j_call: TRBJ1-2; cdr3_aa: CASSLSGTRRGYTF
v_call: TRBV4-2; j_call: TRBJ1-4; cdr3_aa: CASSLSDRGEEKLFF
v_call: TRBV28; j_call: TRBJ1-2; cdr3_aa: CASSSPGQGGYTF
v_call: TRBV6-2/TRBV6-3; j_call: TRBJ1-1; cdr3_aa: CASSLGQREAFF
v_call: TRBV4-3; j_call: TRBJ2-7; cdr3_aa: CASSQAPDRAGEQYF
v_call: TRBV7-6; j_call: TRBJ2-3; cdr3_aa: CASSLVAGATDTQYF
v_call: TRBV6-2/TRBV6-3; j_call: TRBJ2-5; cdr3_aa: CASSSGTSGSRETQYF
v_call: TRBV29-1; j_call: TRBJ1-1; cdr3_aa: CSTSSGVMNTEAFF
v_call: TRBV28; j_call: TRBJ1-4; cdr3_aa: CATHEGGGEKLFF
v_call: TRBV30; j_call: TRBJ1-2; cdr3_aa: CACQLGDSYGYTF
v_call: TRBV15; j_call: TRBJ2-5; cdr3_aa: CATSRVSTSGGKTETQYF
v_call: TRBV11-3; j_call: TRBJ1-6; cdr3_aa: CASSLRQENSPLHF
v_call: TRBV11-2; j_call: TRBJ1-4; cdr3_aa: CASSSTRRVRGSEKLFF
v_call: TRBV25-1; j_call: TRBJ1-6; cdr3_aa: CASSEYAGLGSPLHF
v_call: TRBV5-1; j_call: TRBJ1-1; cdr3_aa: CASSLRTGGASTEAFF
v_call: TRBV25-1; j_call: TRBJ2-3; cdr3_aa: CASSELKGGGDTDTQYF
v_call: TRBV5-5; j_call: TRBJ1-6; cdr3_aa: CASSLVASSSYNSPLHF
v_call: TRBV2; j_call: TRBJ2-2; cdr3_aa: CAIVTGTQNTGELFF
v_call: TRBV9; j_call: TRBJ1-6; cdr3_aa: CASSKQGLSAYNSPLHF
v_call: TRBV19; j_call: TRBJ1-5; cdr3_aa: CASSEDRVLQPQHF
v_call: TRBV7-3; j_call: TRBJ2-1; cdr3_aa: CASSLDGVLDEQFF
v_call: TRBV12-3/TRBV12-4; j_call: TRBJ1-2; cdr3_aa: CASSPEWYGYTF
v_call: TRBV9; j_call: TRBJ1-3; cdr3_aa: CASSVFDRGLGNTIYF
v_call: TRBV5-1; j_call: TRBJ1-5; cdr3_aa: CASSLRDRINSNQPQHF
v_call: TRBV6-5; j_call: TRBJ2-7; cdr3_aa: CASSYAGITFYEQYF
v_call: TRBV11-3; j_call: TRBJ2-5; cdr3_aa: CASSRGLETQYF
v_call: TRBV11-3; j_call: TRBJ2-1; cdr3_aa: CASSPRLGEHYEQFF
v_call: TRBV27; j_call: TRBJ2-7; cdr3_aa: CASSLSIQGRIWGEQYF
v_call: TRBV7-2; j_call: TRBJ2-3; cdr3_aa: CASSPPGLGLADTQYF
v_call: TRBV5-1; j_call: TRBJ2-7; cdr3_aa: CASSLRDRVGEQYF
v_call: TRBV3-1/TRBV3-2; j_call: TRBJ1-1; cdr3_aa: CASSQGRVFPEAFF